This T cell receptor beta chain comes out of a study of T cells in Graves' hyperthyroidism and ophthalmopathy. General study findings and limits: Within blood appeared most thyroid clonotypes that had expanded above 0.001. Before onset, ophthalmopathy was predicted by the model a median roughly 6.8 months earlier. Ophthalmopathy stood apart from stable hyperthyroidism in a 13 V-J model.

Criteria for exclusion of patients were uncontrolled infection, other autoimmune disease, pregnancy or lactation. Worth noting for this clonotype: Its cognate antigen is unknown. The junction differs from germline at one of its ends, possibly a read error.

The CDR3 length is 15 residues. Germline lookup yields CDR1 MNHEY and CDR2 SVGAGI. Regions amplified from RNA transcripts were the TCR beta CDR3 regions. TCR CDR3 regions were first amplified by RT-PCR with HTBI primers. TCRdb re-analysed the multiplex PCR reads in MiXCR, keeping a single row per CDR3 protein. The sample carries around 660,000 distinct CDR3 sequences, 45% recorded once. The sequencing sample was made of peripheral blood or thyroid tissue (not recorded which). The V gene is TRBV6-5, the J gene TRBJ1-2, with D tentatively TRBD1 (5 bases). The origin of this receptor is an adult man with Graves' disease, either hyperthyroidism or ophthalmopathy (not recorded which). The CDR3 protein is CASSDSRQPNYGYTF. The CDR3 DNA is TGTGCCAGCAGTGACAGTCGTCAGCCTAACTACGGCTACACCTTC.